The sample holds a few counts of the clone carrying this T cell receptor beta chain. The sample is drawn from a study of brain T cells in children with intractable seizures. Sequencing was performed with immunoSEQ multiplex PCR; in TCRdb, only in-frame clones are kept and a portion is missing. The data contain around 340,000 clones, over 90% of them seen just once; the ten biggest clones take up roughly 6%. Regarding time point: blood from clinic visit 5 months post-surgery; TSC patient then seizure free. This CDR3 is 15 amino acids long. The ends were cut back, 7 bases at V and 0 bases at J, with 15 bases in the middle. Germline V CDR1 and CDR2: LNHDA, SQIVND (reference sequence).

Sequenced here: peripheral blood, sampled more than 4 months after surgery. This rearrangement joins TRBV19 to TRBJ1-1, with D unresolved. The origin of this receptor is a boy younger than two with tuberous sclerosis and intractable seizures. For the CDR3, the DNA is TGTGCCAGTAAGAGGGCACAGCTCATGAACACTGAAGCTTTCTTT. This encodes CASKRAQLMNTEAFF.